The 14 T cell receptor beta chains reported below all come from one sample, sequenced in a study of T cells in Graves' hyperthyroidism and ophthalmopathy. It was RNA transcripts that yielded the amplified TCR beta CDR3 regions. The HTBI primer set drove a first-round RT-PCR of the TCR CDR3. TCRdb re-analysed the multiplex PCR reads in MiXCR, keeping a single row per CDR3 protein. Among 500,000 to 600,000 distinct CDR3 sequences listed, 46% were seen once. The source material was peripheral blood or thyroid tissue (not recorded which). Receptors were obtained from a woman aged 18 to 35 with Graves' hyperthyroidism.

This clonotype was observed a handful of times. A read error may explain this, as a much larger clone is one base away. Given the absence of the conserved phenylalanine or tryptophan at the CDR3 end, a read error is likely. The V gene is TRBV9, the J gene TRBJ1-1; tentatively, D is TRBD1 (6 bases). The CDR3 has 14 residues. From germline, CDR1 is SGDLS and CDR2 YYNGEE. V was clipped by 5 bases and J by 5 bases, with 16 bases between them. The CDR3 spells CASSFRGGRTEAFL. The CDR3 nucleotides are TGTGCCAGCAGTTTTAGGGGGGGTCGTACTGAAGCTTTCCTT.

This clonotype was recorded many times. The rearrangement links TRBV4-1 to TRBJ2-7, with TRBD1 matching 11 bases. Germline V gene lookup returns CDR1 MGHRA and CDR2 YSYEKL. Trimming took 0 bases from V and 6 from J; bases not matched to a gene: 4. The CDR3 runs 15 residues. For the CDR3, the DNA is TGCGCCAGCAGCCAAGAGGGGACAGGGGGGAGCGAGCAGTACTTC. It is translated as CASSQEGTGGSEQYF.

The chain links TRBV29-1 to TRBJ2-7, with D maybe TRBD1 (6 bases). The germline V gene has CDR1 SQVTM and CDR2 ANQGSEA. The CDR3 has 13 residues. Trimming left V 8 bases short and J 7 bases short, with 21 bases between. In nucleotides, the CDR3 is TGCAGCTTGGCCTCAGGGGTGATCGTTGAGCAGTACTTC. It encodes CSLASGVIVEQYF.

This clonotype was recorded at least ten times. Given a much more abundant clone one base away, this may be a read error. V gene TRBV6-2 or TRBV6-3 combines with J gene TRBJ1-1; 7 nucleotides agree with TRBD1. The V gene's germline CDR1 is MNHEY and CDR2 SVGEGT. V shed 2 bases and J 1 base; nucleotides not matched to a gene: 1. This CDR3 spans 14 amino acids. This CDR3 is CASSYRDRNTEAFF. CDR3 sequence (DNA): TGTGCCAGCAGTTACCGGGACAGGAACACTGAAGCTTTCTTT.

This clonotype appeared many times. The chain couples TRBV5-1 to TRBJ1-2; no firm D call. CDR1 is SGHRS and CDR2 is YFSETQ in the germline V gene. CDR3 size: 13 residues. Trimming removed 2 bases at V and 7 bases at J, with 12 bases between. CDR3 region: CASSFKKEAGYTF. The CDR3 nucleotides are TGCGCCAGCAGCTTCAAGAAGGAGGCTGGCTACACCTTC.

Details on this clonotype: The CDR3 end shows no conserved phenylalanine or tryptophan, and so a read error is likely. The DNA is left out, because the CDR3 cannot be placed on it with certainty; the CDR3 is given as TCRdb lists it. This chain connects TRBV12-3 or TRBV12-4 to TRBJ2-2; the D call in the table, TRBD1, was not verified against the DNA. The length of the CDR3 is 18 amino acids, counting both ends. The CDR3 sequence is CASSARTADRGDNRGAVV.

In this sample, this clonotype turned up a few times. V usage is TRBV5-5 and J usage is TRBJ2-7; TRBD1 agrees at 9 bases. In germline, CDR1 is SGHKS, CDR2 YYEKEE (reference sequence). V lost 5 bases and J lost 6; bases outside the gene matches: 12. The CDR3 length is 15 residues. The CDR3 DNA sequence: TGTGCCAGCAGTAACGACGGGACAGGGTTCGGCGAGCAGTACTTC. Residues: CASSNDGTGFGEQYF.

The V call is TRBV10-3, the J call TRBJ1-1; D gene unclear. This CDR3 region has 9 residues. The V gene lost 8 bases and the J gene lost 5 bases, with 3 bases spanning the gap. CDR1 is ENHRY, CDR2 SYGVKD, per germline. CDR3 in amino acids: CAIGTEAFF. In DNA form, the CDR3 reads TGTGCCATCGGGACTGAAGCTTTCTTT.

The chain employs TRBV25-1 and TRBJ1-1; D is ambiguous. The CDR3 has 15 amino acids. Germline CDR1 and CDR2: MGHDK and SYGVNS. Trimming removed 1 base at V and 4 bases at J, with 13 bases between. The CDR3 spells CASSESGRKSTEAFF. The DNA for the CDR3 is TGTGCCAGCAGTGAATCAGGCAGGAAGAGCACTGAAGCTTTCTTT.

The chain has TRBV29-1 and TRBJ1-2; tentative D call: TRBD1 (5 bases). In germline, CDR1 is SQVTM, CDR2 ANQGSEA. The CDR3 is 9 residues long. V dropped 4 bases and J dropped 9 bases, with 6 bases sitting between them. The CDR3 loop is CSVGGSYTF. In nucleotides, the CDR3 is TGCAGCGTTGGGGGGAGCTACACCTTC. The variable domain in full, completed from reference TRBV29-1 and TRBJ1-2, reads SAVISQKPSRDICQRGTSLTIQCQVDSQVTMMFWYRQQPGQSLTLIATANQGSEATYESGFVIDKFPISRPNLTFSTLTVSNMSPEDSSIYLCSVGGSYTFGSGTRLTVV.

This clonotype showed up just a few times. V gene TRBV29-1 combines with J gene TRBJ2-2; D gene uncertain. This CDR3 has 11 amino acids. The V and J ends lost 3 bases and 8 bases respectively, with 7 bases between them. The germline gives CDR1 SQVTM, CDR2 ANQGSEA. CDR3 coding DNA: TGCAGCGTTGAGGTCAGGGGGGAGCTGTTTTTT. Protein: CSVEVRGELFF.

This clonotype was counted at least ten times. This chain connects TRBV6-2 or TRBV6-3 to TRBJ1-5; D is unresolved. Germline CDR1 is MNHEY and CDR2 is SVGEGT. Trimming left V 0 bases short and J 6 bases short, with 6 bases between. The CDR3 is made up of 13 amino acids. The CDR3 DNA reads TGTGCCAGCAGTTACTCGGGATTTCAGCCCCAGCATTTT. Translating it yields CASSYSGFQPQHF.

This clonotype was observed many times. The chain joins TRBV2 to TRBJ2-7; 8 nucleotides line up with TRBD2. Looked up from germline, CDR1 is SNHLY and CDR2 is FYNNEI. Unmatched junction bases numbered 5, after V lost 1 base and J lost 6 bases. The CDR3 totals 14 residues. The chain's CDR3 is CASSEGGLASEQYF. CDR3 in DNA: TGTGCCAGCAGTGAAGGAGGACTAGCCTCCGAGCAGTACTTC.

The CDR3 nucleotides are TGTGCCACCAGTGTTCCGTCCGGGACTAGCGGGAGGCAACAAGAGACCCAGTACTTC. Translation: CATSVPSGTSGRQQETQYF. This chain uses TRBV7-9 with TRBJ2-5; 15 bases are shared with TRBD2. The V gene end was trimmed by 10 bases and the J gene end by 2 bases; junction bases not matched to a gene: 17. The CDR3 loop spans 19 amino acids. CDR1 is SEHNR and CDR2 is FQNEAQ in the germline V gene (reference sequence). Drawing the rest from reference TRBV7-9 and TRBJ2-5, the complete variable domain is DTGVSQNPRHKITKRGQNVTFRCDPISEHNRLYWYRQTLGQGPEFLTYFQNEAQLEKSRLLSDRFSAERPKGSFSTLEIQRTEQGDSAMYLCATSVPSGTSGRQQETQYFGPGTRLLVL.